The source of this T cell receptor beta chain is a study of T cells after yellow fever vaccination. Study at large: Libraries from low-cell-number fractions were prepared with the SMART-Seq v4 Ultra Low Input RNA kit. General study results and limits: High-abundance clonotypes from the bulk population could contaminate FACS-sorted repertoires. The CD4 compartment and the CD8 compartment contained a small share of clonotypes in common. Most primary-vaccination clones reappeared after the booster (approximately 95% CD4, more than 70% CD8).

Via MiXCR, TCRdb re-called the 5' RACE reads, giving one row per CDR3 protein. The table lists approximately 610,000 distinct CDR3 sequences, roughly 17% of them singletons. V was pared by 0 bases and J by 6 bases, with 14 bases between. CDR1 DFQATT and CDR2 SNEGSKA come from the germline V gene (reference sequence). The CDR3 has 14 residues. A remark on this clonotype: Antigen specificity is unknown.

The rearrangement links TRBV20-1 to TRBJ1-2; D possibly corresponds to TRBD1 (6 bases). Source: PBMCs, taken roughly 5 days after the first yellow fever vaccination. The TCR comes from a man aged 18-30 years who received the YFV17D yellow fever vaccine. The CDR3: CSAREIRGINGYTF. CDR3 nucleotides: TGCAGTGCTAGAGAAATCAGGGGAATTAATGGCTACACCTTC.